The rows below give T cell receptor beta chains drawn from one sample of a study of follicular helper T cells after annual influenza vaccination. Clones were read by immunoSEQ multiplex PCR, and TCRdb kept only the in-frame ones, dropping some. Found here are over a thousand clones, around 60% of them singletons; the top ten hold roughly 8.8%. The sample consisted of CXCR5+ CD38+ circulating T follicular helper cells from blood, taken 7 days after influenza vaccination. The origin of the receptors is an adult who received the influenza vaccine. Each CDR3 is given with its conserved first and last residue. The D gene is left open where the match is weak. Some rows have no size entry. The others give once, few or many, or a class for an expanded clone.

D	size	length	J	V	DNA	CDR3
.	.	15	TRBJ2-1	TRBV18	TGTGCCAGCTCACCGAGGACAAGCGCCGGCAATGAGCAGTTCTTC	CASSPRTSAGNEQFF
TRBD2	once	16	TRBJ2-3	TRBV9	TGTGCCAGCAGCGCCGACCTAGCGGGAGGCACAGATACGCAGTATTTT	CASSADLAGGTDTQYF
.	.	16	TRBJ1-1	TRBV28	TGTGCCAGCAGTTTATCCGCGGGACCCAGGCACACTGAAGCTTTCTTT	CASSLSAGPRHTEAFF
.	.	16	TRBJ1-2	TRBV4-1	TGCGCCAGCAGCCAAGTATCCGGGGGCCGATACTATGGCTACACCTTC	CASSQVSGGRYYGYTF
.	once	15	TRBJ1-5	TRBV6-1	TGTGCCAGCAGCCTCGAGGGGTACAGAGGTCAGCCCCAGCATTTT	CASSLEGYRGQPQHF
TRBD1	.	17	TRBJ1-1	TRBV29-1	TGCAGCGTTGAAGATAGACAGGGGGGCACCGTGAACACTGAAGCTTTCTTT	CSVEDRQGGTVNTEAFF
.	.	15	TRBJ2-5	TRBV7-6	TGTGCCAGCAGCCCGCTACGAGGTTCGCAAGAGACCCAGTACTTC	CASSPLRGSQETQYF
.	once	14	TRBJ1-1	TRBV5-4	TGTGCCAGCAGCTTGCAGGGTTTTGCCACTGAAGCTTTCTTT	CASSLQGFATEAFF
.	.	15	TRBJ2-3	TRBV27	TGTGCCAGCAGCCCTAGGAACAGGCTGCCAGATACGCAGTATTTT	CASSPRNRLPDTQYF
.	.	17	TRBJ2-7	TRBV5-1	TGCGCCAGCAGCTTCACCCCTCCCGGGACGGGTTCCTACGAGCAGTACTTC	CASSFTPPGTGSYEQYF
.	.	14	TRBJ1-5	TRBV19	TGTGCCAGTAGTATTCAGGGGAGCAATCAGCCCCAGCATTTT	CASSIQGSNQPQHF
.	few	13	TRBJ2-1	TRBV28	TGTGCCAGCAGTCGCTATCTAGCGAATGAGCAGTTCTTC	CASSRYLANEQFF
.	.	15	TRBJ1-4	TRBV18	TGTGCCAGCTCAAGCGACAGTCCAACTAATGAAAAACTGTTTTTT	CASSSDSPTNEKLFF
.	.	15	TRBJ1-2	TRBV7-9	TGTGCCAGCAGCTCAGAGGACAGACTTGCCTATGGCTACACCTTC	CASSSEDRLAYGYTF
.	few	15	TRBJ2-7	TRBV11-2	TGTGCCAGCAGCTTAGGCGGCGGGCAGGCCTACGAGCAGTACTTC	CASSLGGGQAYEQYF
.	large	13	TRBJ1-2	TRBV11-2	TGTGCCAGCAGCTTCACAGGGTCCTCTGGCTACACCTTC	CASSFTGSSGYTF
.	.	13	TRBJ2-6	TRBV29-1	TGCAGCGTTATTAAATCTGGGGCCAACGTCCTGACTTTC	CSVIKSGANVLTF
TRBD2	few	11	TRBJ2-7	TRBV2	TGTGCCAGCTTGGGGGGGGAGAAGCAGTACTTC	CASLGGEKQYF